This entry lists 8 T cell receptor beta chains sequenced from one sample in a study of cytomegalovirus exposure and HLA in healthy donors. Primers for the PCR totalled 60 Vbeta and 13 Jbeta. Method: immunoSEQ multiplex PCR; TCRdb's copy keeps in-frame clones and lacks some. The data show 90,000 to 150,000 clones, with around three quarters seen just once and more than 2% held by the top ten. The specimen sequenced was PBMCs. The receptors were sampled from a human donor in good health.

The V call is TRBV29-1, the J call TRBJ2-1; 8 nucleotides match TRBD2. V shed 8 bases, J shed 8 bases, and the junction held 11 bases outside the gene matches. The CDR3 is 13 residues long. CDR1 is SQVTM and CDR2 is ANQGSEA in the germline V gene. CDR3 nucleotides: TGCAGCTCTCGTCGGGGGGGGTGGGATGAGCAGTTCTTC. This encodes CSSRRGGWDEQFF.

CDR3 amino acids: CASSHDSYGYTF. In DNA form, the CDR3 reads TGTGCCAGCAGTCACGACAGCTATGGCTACACCTTC. The rearrangement joins TRBV6-6 to TRBJ1-2; D possibly corresponds to TRBD1 (5 bases). From germline, CDR1 is MNHNY and CDR2 SVGAGI (reference sequence). Deletions cut 5 bases from V and 4 bases from J, with 8 bases between. This CDR3 has 12 residues.

The V gene is TRBV30, the J gene TRBJ1-6; no definite D call. The CDR3 sequence is 14 residues long. Looked up from germline, CDR1 is GTSNPN and CDR2 is SVGIG (reference sequence). Trimming stripped 0 bases from V and 6 bases from J, with 9 bases between. The CDR3 DNA follows: TGTGCCTGGAGTGTGGTCAGGCCTAATTCACCCCTCCACTTT. Translated: CAWSVVRPNSPLHF.

The chain is built from TRBV6-1 and TRBJ1-5; a possible D gene is TRBD1 (5 bases). With 2 bases removed from V and 7 bases from J, the gap between germline ends came to 18 bases. CDR3 length: 16 amino acids. The germline CDR1 and CDR2 sequences are MNHNS and SASEGT. The DNA of the CDR3 is TGTGCCAGCAGTGAATCGGGGGGAAGGGGCAGCCAGCCCCAGCATTTT. Translation gives CASSESGGRGSQPQHF.

The chain uses TRBV4-1 and TRBJ1-1; TRBD1 aligns across 7 bases. Germline V gene sequence: CDR1 MGHRA, CDR2 YSYEKL. The junction had 6 bases not matched to a gene; V was cut back by 1 base and J by 4 bases. The CDR3 has 15 amino acids. The CDR3 protein is CASSQVGGEGTEAFF. DNA of the CDR3: TGCGCCAGCAGCCAAGTAGGGGGCGAGGGCACTGAAGCTTTCTTT.

The chain links TRBV11-2 to TRBJ2-5; 14 nucleotides align to TRBD2. Losses at the gene ends were 5 bases for V and 4 bases for J; bases not matched to a gene: 9. This CDR3 has 17 amino acids. In germline, CDR1 is SGHAT, CDR2 FQNNGV. The CDR3 nucleotides are TGTGCCAGCAGCCCCGCCGGGACTAGCGGGAGAGGAGAGACCCAGTACTTC. Translating gives CASSPAGTSGRGETQYF. Full variable domain (rest looked up from reference TRBV11-2 and TRBJ2-5): EAGVAQSPRYKIIEKRQSVAFWCNPISGHATLYWYQQILGQGPKLLIQFQNNGVVDDSQLPKDRFSAERLKGVDSTLKIQPAKLEDSAVYLCASSPAGTSGRGETQYFGPGTRLLVL.

V gene TRBV7-8 combines with J gene TRBJ2-2; 9 bases agree with TRBD1. Germline CDR1 and CDR2: SGHVS and FQNEAQ. With V trimmed by 5 bases and J by 6 bases, 4 bases remained unmatched. The CDR3 sequence is 14 residues long. CDR3 region: CASSLRDRAGELFF. The CDR3 region has the DNA TGTGCCAGCAGCCTCCGGGACAGGGCCGGGGAGCTGTTTTTT.

The chain recombines TRBV7-2 with TRBJ1-5; perhaps TRBD1 as D (6 bases). Trimming left V 4 bases short and J 4 bases short, with 11 bases between. The germline CDR1 and CDR2 sequences are SGHTA and FQGNSA. CDR3 size: 14 residues. The CDR3 is CASSSRDTNQPQHF. In DNA, the CDR3 is TGTGCCAGCAGCTCCCGGGACACGAATCAGCCCCAGCATTTT.